One and the same sample provided the 9 T cell receptor beta chains below, sequenced in a study of blood T cell repertoires in COVID-19. Clones were read by immunoSEQ multiplex PCR, and TCRdb kept only the in-frame ones, dropping some. The sample includes about 240,000 clones, about four fifths of them seen just once. The material sequenced was peripheral blood. The origin of the receptors is a woman between 18 and 29 years old with acute or convalescent COVID-19.

This rearrangement joins TRBV7-9 to TRBJ2-4; D might be TRBD2 (5 bases). The CDR3 extends over 13 amino acids. Germline V lookup: CDR1 SEHNR, CDR2 FQNEAQ (reference sequence). V lost 10 bases to trimming and J lost 8 bases, with 18 bases between them. CDR3 in DNA: TGTGCCACCGACTATGGGTGGCGCGACATTCAGTACTTC. Protein sequence: CATDYGWRDIQYF.

This chain joins TRBV6-5 and TRBJ2-7; weak D call: TRBD2 (6 bases). Trimming left V 8 bases short and J 3 bases short, with 20 bases between. The CDR3 totals 15 residues. CDR1 MNHEY and CDR2 SVGAGI come from the germline V gene. The CDR3 spells CASAPRGLGGYEQYF. The CDR3 bases are TGTGCCAGCGCCCCCCGGGGTCTCGGGGGCTACGAGCAGTACTTC.

The rearrangement links TRBV28 to TRBJ2-7; possibly TRBD2 for D (6 bases). This CDR3 is built from 14 residues. Trimming pared 8 bases from V and 5 bases from J, leaving 19 bases between. Germline assignment: CDR1 MDHEN and CDR2 SYDVKM. The CDR3 bases are TGTGCCAGCCGCCGGGACTTAGTATCCCACGAGCAGTACTTC. Its translation: CASRRDLVSHEQYF.

V gene TRBV7-2 combines with J gene TRBJ2-7, with TRBD2 matching 12 bases. Germline V gene sequence: CDR1 SGHTA, CDR2 FQGNSA. Germline trimming cut 5 bases from V and 3 bases from J; bases unmatched to any gene: 5. The CDR3 loop spans 15 amino acids. The CDR3: CASSTGLAGYYEQYF. The CDR3 DNA is TGTGCCAGCAGCACCGGACTAGCGGGGTACTACGAGCAGTACTTC.

The rearrangement links TRBV9 to TRBJ2-1; 8 positions agree with TRBD1. The CDR3 consists of 14 residues. In germline, CDR1 is SGDLS, CDR2 YYNGEE. V was pared by 4 bases and J by 9 bases, with 9 bases of the junction left unmatched. The CDR3 nucleotides read TGTGCCAGCAGCCCCACAGGGGGGACGGTTGAGCAGTTCTTC. It yields the protein CASSPTGGTVEQFF.

The genes are TRBV28 and TRBJ1-2; D might be TRBD1 (6 bases). Between the trimmed V and J ends, which lost 6 bases and 2 bases, there was a span of 10 bases. CDR1 and CDR2 from the germline V gene are MDHEN and SYDVKM. The CDR3 totals 13 residues. The CDR3 DNA is TGTGCCAGCAGCCGACAGGTAAACTATGGCTACACCTTC. Encoded protein: CASSRQVNYGYTF.

A single count supports this clone. The J gene is TRBJ1-6, the V gene TRBV5-6, with unresolved D. The V end was cut by 3 bases, the J end by 6 bases, with 7 bases between. The germline V gene has CDR1 SGHDT and CDR2 YYEEEE. The CDR3 has 13 amino acids. CDR3 bases: TGTGCCAGCAGCTCGGACTTTAATTCACCCCTCCACTTT. Translating it yields CASSSDFNSPLHF.

The chain has TRBV27 and TRBJ1-1; 9 bases map to TRBD1. The ends lost 2 bases at V and 1 base at J; junction bases unmatched: 8. The CDR3 sequence is 17 residues long. CDR1 and CDR2 (germline): MNHEY, SMNVEV (reference sequence). CDR3 bases: TGTGCCAGCAGTTTAAGGAGACAGGGGGTCGGGAACACTGAAGCTTTCTTT. Translation: CASSLRRQGVGNTEAFF.

The chain combines TRBV7-2 with TRBJ2-1, with TRBD2 matching 8 bases. The germline V gene encodes CDR1 SGHTA and CDR2 FQGNSA. The V segment lost 3 bases and the J segment 3 bases; nucleotides outside the gene matches: 4. There are 15 residues in the CDR3. Written as DNA, the CDR3 is TGTGCCAGCAGCTTTAGCGGGGTCCTCTACAATGAGCAGTTCTTC. Encoded protein: CASSFSGVLYNEQFF.